The clone carrying this T cell receptor beta chain has only one observation. The data derive from a study of blood T cell repertoires in COVID-19. Study-level background: From T cells, B-cell-depleted T cells, or PBMCs came the material, which was cDNA or gDNA.

The participants were between roughly 18 and 90 years old and came from some 23 US areas. Authors' analysis steps: Scientists estimated how many nucleated cells there were by amplifying reference gene primers. Produced via immunoSEQ multiplex PCR; TCRdb's table is partial and in-frame only. V and J calls and clone size follow that table, whereas D and trimming were derived from the DNA. Here the sample spans roughly 250,000 clones, 75% to 90% being singletons. Source material: PBMCs or T cells enriched from blood (not recorded which). The TCR comes from a woman under 40 with acute COVID-19.

This CDR3 reads CASRDKSGSSYNEQFF. The CDR3 DNA reads TGTGCCAGCAGAGACAAGAGCGGGAGCTCCTACAATGAGCAGTTCTTC. The rearrangement joins TRBV21-1 to TRBJ2-1; TRBD2 is the table's D call and was not checked against the DNA. TRBV21-1 is recorded as a pseudogene. The CDR3 consists of 16 residues.